This TCR beta chain emerged from a study of blood T cell repertoires in COVID-19. About the research overall: Whether acute or convalescent, the COVID-19 samples came from the United States, Italy and Spain. The cDNA or gDNA used as material had been derived from T cells, B-cell-depleted T cells, or PBMCs.

The CDR3 loop spans 15 amino acids. CDR1 is LNHDA, CDR2 SQIVND, per germline (reference sequence). Germline trimming cut 5 bases from V and 4 bases from J; bases unmatched to any gene: 7. In the authors' workflow: Estimated nucleated cell counts came from reference gene primer amplification. Libraries were prepared by immunoSEQ multiplex PCR; TCRdb keeps only in-frame clonotypes and omits some of them. V, J and clone size derive from that table, while D and trimming were established from the DNA sequence. The repertoire has around 140,000 clones, around nine tenths of them found once; the top ten carry over 8.5%.

The chain is built from TRBV19 and TRBJ1-1; TRBD1 aligns across 10 bases. This clonotype originated in a woman aged 45-65 years with active or convalescent COVID-19. The sequenced sample consisted of peripheral blood. The CDR3 loop reads CASSVTGGEGTEAFF. CDR3 nucleotide sequence: TGTGCCAGTAGTGTGACAGGGGGCGAGGGCACTGAAGCTTTCTTT.